These 13 T cell receptor beta chains originate from one sample sequenced in a study of T cell repertoires in cytomegalovirus infection. TCRdb recomputed calls from the reads with MiXCR, one row per CDR3 protein. The table has some 120,000 distinct CDR3 sequences, 10% seen once; the top ten hold over 25%. The antigens these receptors bind are not known. The sample was PBMCs, sequenced either directly or after in vitro stimulation (not recorded which). These receptors were taken from a human donor in good health (CMV status not recorded). Some clones in this sample may be carry-over from other donors' samples.

The table lists this clonotype with a few counts. V is TRBV5-1 and J is TRBJ2-3, with TRBD1 as a possible D gene (7 bases). Trimming removed 0 bases at V and 4 bases at J, with 15 bases between. This CDR3 comprises 16 residues. The germline CDR1 and CDR2 sequences are SGHRS and YFSETQ. CDR3 DNA: TGCGCCAGCAGCTTGGTGTTGACAGGGAGGTCAGATACGCAGTATTTT. This codes for CASSLVLTGRSDTQYF.

This clonotype was recorded at least ten times. V and J are TRBV7-6 and TRBJ1-1; a possible D gene is TRBD1 (6 bases). The V gene lost 2 bases and the J gene lost 1 base, with 11 bases spanning the gap. Per the germline V gene, CDR1 is SGHVS and CDR2 is FNYEAQ. The CDR3 is 15 residues long. CDR3 bases: TGTGCCAGCAGCTTAAGGACAGACCCGAACACTGAAGCTTTCTTT. Translation gives CASSLRTDPNTEAFF. Complete variable domain (other parts from reference TRBV7-6 and TRBJ1-1): GAGVSQSPRYKVTKRGQDVALRCDPISGHVSLYWYRQALGQGPEFLTYFNYEAQQDKSGLPNDRFSAERPEGSISTLTIQRTEQRDSAMYRCASSLRTDPNTEAFFGQGTRLTVV.

This clonotype was detected many times. The CDR3 loop reads CASSRLAETQYF. The CDR3 DNA reads as TGTGCCAGCAGCCGACTAGCTGAGACCCAGTACTTC. This chain joins TRBV7-2 and TRBJ2-5; 7 nucleotides match TRBD2. Germline V lookup: CDR1 SGHTA, CDR2 FQGNSA. The CDR3 has 12 residues. The ends lost 5 bases at V and 5 bases at J; junction bases unmatched: 2.

This clonotype showed up many times. The chain employs TRBV10-3 and TRBJ2-7; 9 bases align to TRBD1. The V gene end was trimmed by 10 bases and the J gene end by 0 bases; junction bases not matched to a gene: 13. Per germline, CDR1 ENHRY and CDR2 SYGVKD. This CDR3 is 16 amino acids long. CDR3 coding DNA: TGTGCCACCCAGGGCACCGGGACAGGGATCTCCTACGAGCAGTACTTC. Translated, it gives CATQGTGTGISYEQYF.

This rearrangement joins TRBV7-2 to TRBJ2-5; 11 bases agree with TRBD2. Germline V CDR1 and CDR2: SGHTA, FQGNSA. J was trimmed by 8 bases and V by 4 bases; bases with no gene match: 12. The CDR3 runs 16 residues. The DNA of the CDR3 is TGTGCCAGCAGCTCCCCCGGGACTAGCGGCCAGGAAACCCAGTACTTC. This sequence encodes CASSSPGTSGQETQYF.

The chain uses TRBV25-1 and TRBJ2-2; 8 nucleotides align to TRBD1. The V segment lost 3 bases and the J segment 3 bases; nucleotides outside the gene matches: 3. Germline CDR1 is MGHDK and CDR2 is SYGVNS. CDR3 length: 15 residues. Here the CDR3 DNA reads TGTGCCAGCAGTGATACAGGGGGTGACACCGGGGAGCTGTTTTTT. Translation: CASSDTGGDTGELFF.

V is TRBV12-3 or TRBV12-4 and J is TRBJ2-7; D not resolved. The CDR3 loop spans 11 amino acids. The V end was cut by 4 bases, the J end by 7 bases, with 8 bases between. CDR3 residues: CASSSSDEQYF. The CDR3 region has the DNA TGTGCCAGCAGTTCGTCGGATGAGCAGTACTTC.

This clonotype was found many times. The rearrangement uses TRBV23-1 and TRBJ1-3; possible D gene TRBD1, 6 bases. TRBV23-1 is an open reading frame whose function is uncertain. V was clipped by 0 bases and J by 7 bases, with 16 bases between them. This CDR3 region has 16 residues. CDR3 sequence: CASSQSHREEWNTIYF. In DNA form, the CDR3 reads TGCGCCAGCAGTCAATCCCACAGGGAGGAGTGGAACACCATATATTTT.

Ten or more counts support this clonotype. V and J are TRBV5-6 and TRBJ1-1, with TRBD1 as a possible D gene (5 bases). Germline V gives CDR1 SGHDT, CDR2 YYEEEE. This CDR3 is built from 14 residues. V was pared by 1 base and J by 3 bases, with 10 bases between. This CDR3 reads CASSLSGWDTEAFF. The CDR3 DNA reads TGTGCCAGCAGCTTGTCAGGGTGGGACACTGAAGCTTTCTTT.

J is TRBJ2-5 and V is TRBV5-6, with 11 bases lining up with TRBD2. CDR1 and CDR2 from the germline V gene are SGHDT and YYEEEE. V shed 4 bases, J shed 2 bases, and the junction held 7 bases outside the gene matches. This CDR3 is 16 amino acids long. This CDR3 reads CASSAGLAVLQETQYF. The DNA for the CDR3 is TGTGCCAGCAGCGCGGGACTAGCGGTACTTCAAGAGACCCAGTACTTC.

The V call is TRBV5-4, the J call TRBJ2-2, with 8 bases fitting TRBD1. Germline CDR1 reads SGHNT; CDR2 reads YYREEE (reference sequence). Trimming removed 2 bases from V and 4 bases from J; junction bases left unmatched: 13. The length of the CDR3 is 18 residues. CDR3 region: CASSLAPRGQGSTGELFF. The CDR3 DNA is TGTGCCAGCAGCTTAGCTCCCAGAGGACAGGGCAGCACCGGGGAGCTGTTTTTT.

In its sample, this clonotype was seen many times. The chain carries TRBV7-8 and TRBJ2-7, with D perhaps TRBD1 (6 bases). With 2 bases removed from V and 2 bases from J, the gap between germline ends came to 13 bases. CDR1 is SGHVS, CDR2 FQNEAQ, per germline. This CDR3 contains 15 residues. CDR3 amino acids: CASSLQGSLAYEQYF. In DNA form, the CDR3 reads TGTGCCAGCAGCTTACAGGGGAGCCTAGCCTACGAGCAGTACTTC.

The chain has TRBV20-1 and TRBJ1-1, with 7 nucleotides matching TRBD1. The germline V gene encodes CDR1 DFQATT and CDR2 SNEGSKA (reference sequence). With 7 bases clipped from V and 0 bases from J, the junction kept 23 bases outside the gene matches. This CDR3 contains 19 residues. The DNA of the CDR3 is TGCAGTGTCCCGGGGGCGAGCGGAACGAGGACAGGCATGAACACTGAAGCTTTCTTT. Residues: CSVPGASGTRTGMNTEAFF.